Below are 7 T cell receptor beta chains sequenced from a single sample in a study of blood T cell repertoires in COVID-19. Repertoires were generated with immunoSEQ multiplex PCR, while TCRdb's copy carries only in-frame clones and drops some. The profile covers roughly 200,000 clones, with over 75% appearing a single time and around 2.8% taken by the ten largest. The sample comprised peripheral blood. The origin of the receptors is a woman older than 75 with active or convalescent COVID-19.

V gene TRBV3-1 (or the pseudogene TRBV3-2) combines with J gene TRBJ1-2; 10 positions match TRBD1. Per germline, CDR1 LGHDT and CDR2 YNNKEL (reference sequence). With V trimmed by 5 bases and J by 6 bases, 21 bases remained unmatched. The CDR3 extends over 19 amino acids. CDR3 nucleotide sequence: TGTGCCAGCAGCTATCAAGATGGGACAGGGGTGCCCCCTGAGGATGGCTACACCTTC. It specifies CASSYQDGTGVPPEDGYTF.

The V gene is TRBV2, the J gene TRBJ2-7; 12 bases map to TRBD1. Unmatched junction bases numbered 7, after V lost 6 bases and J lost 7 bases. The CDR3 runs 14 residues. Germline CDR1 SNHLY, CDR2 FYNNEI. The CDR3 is CASSAGTGGREQYF. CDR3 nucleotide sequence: TGTGCCAGCAGCGCCGGGACAGGGGGCAGGGAGCAGTACTTC.

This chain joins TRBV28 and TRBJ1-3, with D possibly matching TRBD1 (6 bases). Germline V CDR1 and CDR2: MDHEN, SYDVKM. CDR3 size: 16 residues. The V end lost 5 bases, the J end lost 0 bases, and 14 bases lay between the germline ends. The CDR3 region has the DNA TGTGCCAGCAGTCCGGGGACAACGCTCTCTGGAAACACCATATATTTT. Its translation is CASSPGTTLSGNTIYF.

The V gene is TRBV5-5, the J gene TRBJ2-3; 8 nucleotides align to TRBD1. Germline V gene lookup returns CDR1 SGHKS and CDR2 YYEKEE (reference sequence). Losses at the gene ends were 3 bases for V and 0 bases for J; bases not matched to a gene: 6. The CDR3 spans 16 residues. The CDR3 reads CASSWGQVASTDTQYF. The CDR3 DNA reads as TGTGCCAGCAGCTGGGGACAGGTAGCTAGCACAGATACGCAGTATTTT.

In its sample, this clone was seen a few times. CDR3 sequence: CASSLKRYSNQPQHF. CDR3 bases: TGTGCCAGCAGCTTGAAGCGATATAGCAATCAGCCCCAGCATTTT. V gene TRBV5-6 combines with J gene TRBJ1-5, with D uncertain. V lost 1 base to trimming and J lost 0 bases, with 8 bases between them. Per germline, CDR1 SGHDT and CDR2 YYEEEE. The CDR3 is 15 amino acids.

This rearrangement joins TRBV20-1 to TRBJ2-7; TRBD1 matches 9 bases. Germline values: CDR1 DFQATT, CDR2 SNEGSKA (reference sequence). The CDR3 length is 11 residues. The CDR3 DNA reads TGCAGTGCCGGGGGACAGGGAGAAGTTTCGGTC. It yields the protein CSAGGQGEVSV.

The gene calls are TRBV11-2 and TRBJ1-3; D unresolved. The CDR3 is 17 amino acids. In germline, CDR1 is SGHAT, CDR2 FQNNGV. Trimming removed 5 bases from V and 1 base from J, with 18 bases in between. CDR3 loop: CASSLWVGSRSGNTIYF. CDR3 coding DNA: TGTGCCAGCAGCCTTTGGGTCGGGTCTCGATCTGGAAACACCATATATTTT.